This is a list of T cell receptor beta chains from one sample in a study of OX40 agonist ivuxolimab in advanced cancers. Some clones are missing from TCRdb's copy, which holds only in-frame ones; the method was immunoSEQ multiplex PCR. The sample holds some 12,000 clones, 69% seen once. The sequenced sample was CD4+ or CD8+ T cells sorted from blood, obtained in a trial of the OX40 agonist ivuxolimab. The receptors stem from an adult with an advanced solid tumor such as melanoma, head and neck, liver or kidney cancer. Each CDR3 is given with its conserved first and last residue. D genes are given only for firm matches. Clone size is shown for a subset of rows, as once, few, many or a class of expanded clone.

>TRBV7-8|.|medium-sized|TRBJ1-2
CASSLGPLAPRGYTF
TGTGCCAGCAGCTTAGGCCCCTTGGCCCCCCGAGGCTACACCTTC
>TRBV10-3|.|few|TRBJ1-6
CAIRGLADNSPLHF
TGTGCCATCAGAGGGCTAGCAGATAATTCACCCCTCCACTTT
>TRBV7-7|TRBD1|.|TRBJ2-1
CASSISTGVNNEQFF
TGTGCTAGCAGCATATCGACAGGGGTGAACAATGAGCAGTTCTTC
>TRBV6-5|.|.|TRBJ2-5
CASGSAGIPYF
TGTGCCAGCGGCAGTGCCGGGATCCCGTACTTC
>TRBV28|.|once|TRBJ1-1
CASSFFRDTEAFF
TGTGCCAGCAGTTTCTTTAGGGACACTGAAGCTTTCTTT
>TRBV29-1|.|.|TRBJ2-7
CSVVRLGKYEQYF
TGCAGCGTTGTTAGACTAGGGAAGTACGAGCAGTACTTC
>TRBV19|.|.|TRBJ1-1
CASSGGWVTEAFF
TGTGCCAGTTCGGGGGGCTGGGTCACTGAAGCTTTCTTT
>TRBV6-1|.|few|TRBJ2-7
CASREQGSYEQYF
TGTGCCAGCAGGGAACAGGGCTCCTACGAGCAGTACTTC
>TRBV7-9|.|.|TRBJ1-2
CASSPTLGGHGYTF
TGTGCCAGCAGCCCAACCTTGGGGGGCCATGGCTACACCTTC
>TRBV5-6|TRBD1|.|TRBJ1-5
CASTVQGGNQPQHF
TGTGCCAGCACCGTACAGGGGGGCAATCAGCCCCAGCATTTT
>TRBV7-2|.|.|TRBJ1-2
CASSFPGINYGYTF
TGTGCCAGCAGCTTCCCAGGAATTAACTATGGCTACACCTTC
>TRBV4-1|.|.|TRBJ2-3
CASSQLVGPDTQYF
TGCGCCAGCAGCCAGCTGGTAGGACCAGATACGCAGTATTTT
>TRBV4-1|.|.|TRBJ2-3
CASSPRTTSPSTDTQYF
TGCGCCAGCAGCCCACGGACGACAAGTCCTAGCACAGATACGCAGTATTTT
>TRBV4-3|.|.|TRBJ2-1
CASSQKNGGLGEQFF
TGCGCCAGCAGCCAAAAGAACGGGGGGCTGGGTGAGCAGTTCTTC